This passage covers 8 T cell receptor beta chains from one sample sequenced in a study of shared clonotypes between healthy human individuals (TCRdb year 2020). Library method: the immunoSEQ multiplex PCR assay. TCRdb re-hosts the immuneACCESS table, in-frame sequences only. Its copies lack some clones; in the studies checked, an unresolved V gene accounts for under half of them, and the cause for the rest is not known. A total of some 450,000 clones appear in this sample, over 60% of them only once. The top ten clonotypes cover 9.5% to 15% of the sample. The material sequenced was PBMCs. These receptor sequences come from a woman between 40 and 55 years old in good health. Some clones in this sample may be carry-over from other donors' samples.

This clone was recorded only once. CDR3 sequence (DNA): TGTGCCAGCATGCCATTGCAGGGGGCTAGCAGCTATGGCTACACCTTC. This gives the protein CASMPLQGASSYGYTF. The rearrangement uses TRBV5-5 and TRBJ1-2, with TRBD1 identical over 8 bases. Trimming at V came to 6 bases and at J to 4 bases, leaving 14 bases not matched to a gene. Germline assignment: CDR1 SGHKS and CDR2 YYEKEE (reference sequence). This CDR3 is built from 16 residues.

The CDR3 loop is CASSSDPTLEQFF. CDR3 coding DNA: TGTGCCAGCAGCTCCGACCCGACCCTCGAGCAGTTCTTC. V usage is TRBV7-3 and J usage is TRBJ2-1; D gene unclear. The CDR3 contains 13 residues. Trimming left V 4 bases short and J 10 bases short, with 14 bases between. In germline, CDR1 is SGHTA, CDR2 FQGTGA.

J is TRBJ1-5 and V is TRBV28; no reliable D call. The germline V gene encodes CDR1 MDHEN and CDR2 SYDVKM. V lost 6 bases, J lost 6 bases, and 15 bases lay in between. The CDR3 has 14 amino acids. CDR3 amino acids: CASRTEARGQPQHF. The CDR3, as DNA: TGTGCCAGCAGGACCGAGGCTCGAGGTCAGCCCCAGCATTTT.

The genes are TRBV11-2 and TRBJ1-1; a weak D match, TRBD1 (6 bases). Trimming took off 5 bases at V and 3 bases at J, with 13 bases between the two ends. This CDR3 region has 14 residues. Germline CDR1 SGHAT, CDR2 FQNNGV. The CDR3 bases are TGTGCCAGCAGCCCAGGGGTGGAGTACACTGAAGCTTTCTTT. It translates to CASSPGVEYTEAFF.

The genes are TRBV5-5 and TRBJ2-5; TRBD2 agrees at 12 bases. The DNA matches TRBJ2-7 better at its end, which makes the J call doubtful. CDR3 length: 16 amino acids. Germline loops: CDR1 SGHKS, CDR2 YYEKEE (reference sequence). Here the CDR3 DNA reads TGTGCCAGCAGCTCATCTAGCGGGAGGGCCGGGCCCGAGCAGTACTTC. The encoded protein is CASSSSSGRAGPEQYF.

The chain is built from TRBV5-1 and TRBJ1-1; a weak D match, TRBD1 (6 bases). Per germline, CDR1 SGHRS and CDR2 YFSETQ. This CDR3 comprises 14 residues. The V gene lost 1 base and the J gene lost 4 bases, with 11 bases spanning the gap. The CDR3 reads CASSLYGGSTEAFF. The CDR3 DNA sequence: TGCGCCAGCAGCTTGTACGGGGGCTCCACTGAAGCTTTCTTT.

The V and J genes are TRBV5-1 and TRBJ2-5; 10 bases match TRBD1. The J segment lost 2 bases and the V segment lost 0 bases, leaving 1 base of the junction unmatched. The length of the CDR3 is 15 residues. Germline CDR1 and CDR2: SGHRS and YFSETQ. This CDR3 reads CASSLGQGAQETQYF. For the CDR3, the DNA is TGCGCCAGCAGCTTGGGACAGGGGGCGCAAGAGACCCAGTACTTC.

The V gene is TRBV18, the J gene TRBJ2-2; TRBD2 matches at 15 bases. The CDR3 has 19 residues. V gave up 3 bases and J gave up 0 bases; unmatched junction bases: 5. Germline V gene data show CDR1 as KGHSH and CDR2 as LQKENI. CDR3 nucleotide sequence: TGTGCCAGCTCACCCTGGACTAGCGGGAGGGTAACGAACACCGGGGAGCTGTTTTTT. This translates into CASSPWTSGRVTNTGELFF.